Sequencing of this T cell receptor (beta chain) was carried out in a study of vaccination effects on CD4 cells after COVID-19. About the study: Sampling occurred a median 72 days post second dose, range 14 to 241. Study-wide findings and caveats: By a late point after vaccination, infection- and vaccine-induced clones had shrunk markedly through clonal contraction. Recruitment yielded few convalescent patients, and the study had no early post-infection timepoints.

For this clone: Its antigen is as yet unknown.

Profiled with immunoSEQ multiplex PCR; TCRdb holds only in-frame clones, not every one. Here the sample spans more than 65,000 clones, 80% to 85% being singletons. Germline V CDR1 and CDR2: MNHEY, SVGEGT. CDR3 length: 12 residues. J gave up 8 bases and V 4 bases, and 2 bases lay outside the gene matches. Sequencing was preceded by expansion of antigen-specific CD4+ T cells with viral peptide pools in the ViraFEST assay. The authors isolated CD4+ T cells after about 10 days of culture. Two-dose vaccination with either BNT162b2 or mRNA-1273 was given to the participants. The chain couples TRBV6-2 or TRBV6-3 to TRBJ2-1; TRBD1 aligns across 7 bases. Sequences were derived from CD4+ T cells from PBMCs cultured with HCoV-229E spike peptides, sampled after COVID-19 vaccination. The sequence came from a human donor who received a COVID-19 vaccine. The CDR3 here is CASSSGGYEQFF. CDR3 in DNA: TGTGCCAGCAGTTCAGGGGGATATGAGCAGTTCTTC.